These 21 T cell receptor beta chains originate from one sample sequenced in a study of blood T cell repertoires in COVID-19. TCRdb's copy holds only in-frame clones and misses some; the assay was immunoSEQ multiplex PCR. This table has approximately 92,000 clones, over 80% appearing once. The sequencing sample was made of peripheral blood. Receptor source: a man in his fifties or sixties with acute or convalescent COVID-19.

The V and J genes are TRBV5-8 and TRBJ1-3; D is undetermined. The CDR3 is 15 amino acids. V was clipped by 0 bases and J by 3 bases, with 10 bases between them. Per the germline V gene, CDR1 is SGHTS and CDR2 is YDEGEE. Here the CDR3 reads CASSLGMIDGNTIYF. As DNA, the CDR3 is TGTGCCAGCAGCTTGGGCATGATAGATGGAAACACCATATATTTT.

This chain uses TRBV12-3 or TRBV12-4 with TRBJ2-1, with 8 bases matching TRBD2. V trimming: 8 bases; J trimming: 5 bases; junction bases outside the gene matches: 5. CDR3 length equals 13 residues. The CDR3 bases are TGTGCCAGCCGACTAGCGCAAGACAATGAGCAGTTCTTC. This gives the protein CASRLAQDNEQFF.

Regarding this clone: The identical CDR3 is also encoded by other nucleotide sequences in the sample. V and J are TRBV18 and TRBJ2-7; the D gene is possibly TRBD1 (5 bases). V lost 1 base and J 0 bases, leaving 10 bases between the germline ends. Germline V gene data show CDR1 as KGHSH and CDR2 as LQKENI. The CDR3 contains 15 residues. The CDR3: CASSPLAGSSYEQYF. The CDR3, as DNA: TGTGCCAGCTCACCACTCGCAGGGTCCTCCTACGAGCAGTACTTC.

This clone was observed once. The rearrangement uses TRBV5-1 and TRBJ2-1; D possibly corresponds to TRBD1 (6 bases). With 1 base removed from V and 4 bases from J, the gap between germline ends came to 9 bases. The CDR3 length is 14 residues. The germline V gene encodes CDR1 SGHRS and CDR2 YFSETQ. The CDR3 loop reads CASSLRTAYNEQFF. CDR3 nucleotides: TGCGCCAGCAGCTTGCGGACAGCTTACAATGAGCAGTTCTTC. The complete variable domain, with remaining parts taken from reference TRBV5-1 and TRBJ2-1, reads KAGVTQTPRYLIKTRGQQVTLSCSPISGHRSVSWYQQTPGQGLQFLFEYFSETQRNKGNFPGRFSGRQFSNSRSEMNVSTLELGDSALYLCASSLRTAYNEQFFGPGTRLTVL.

The chain couples TRBV27 to TRBJ2-7; D may be TRBD1 (6 bases). The CDR3 is made up of 14 amino acids. The germline V gene encodes CDR1 MNHEY and CDR2 SMNVEV (reference sequence). V was pared by 2 bases and J by 1 base, with 9 bases between. The CDR3 DNA reads as TGTGCCAGCAGTTTAAACAGGGCATCCTACGAGCAGTACTTC. Translating it yields CASSLNRASYEQYF.

The V call is TRBV6-5, the J call TRBJ1-1; D uncertain. Germline V CDR1 and CDR2: MNHEY, SVGAGI. The CDR3 is 14 amino acids. V lost 7 bases, J lost 4 bases, and 16 bases lay in between. Written as DNA, the CDR3 is TGTGCCAGCATACCGCGAGCACCCGGCACTGAAGCTTTCTTT. Its translation is CASIPRAPGTEAFF.

The J gene is TRBJ1-1, the V gene TRBV30; no reliable D call. Looked up from germline, CDR1 is GTSNPN and CDR2 is SVGIG (reference sequence). The CDR3 runs 13 residues. The ends were cut back, 8 bases at V and 5 bases at J, with 18 bases in the middle. As DNA, the CDR3 is TGTGCCGGAACTATCGTATCGTGGACTGAAGCTTTCTTT. Protein product: CAGTIVSWTEAFF.

CDR3 coding DNA: TGTGCCAGCAGCTTCGGACAGGGTGGGGAAAAACTGTTTTTT. The encoded protein is CASSFGQGGEKLFF. The chain is built from TRBV7-8 and TRBJ1-4; 8 bases fit TRBD1. V lost 3 bases, J lost 8 bases, and 5 bases stayed unmatched. The length of the CDR3 is 14 residues. From germline, CDR1 is SGHVS and CDR2 FQNEAQ.

This clone was counted once. This chain uses TRBV5-1 with TRBJ2-3; 8 bases fit TRBD2. V lost 6 bases to trimming and J lost 3 bases; unmatched junction nucleotides: 6. The CDR3 consists of 14 residues. Per germline, CDR1 SGHRS and CDR2 YFSETQ. The CDR3, as DNA: TGCGCCAGCACACAGACTAGCGCAACAGATACGCAGTATTTT. Translated, it gives CASTQTSATDTQYF. The full variable domain, with the rest looked up from reference TRBV5-1 and TRBJ2-3, is KAGVTQTPRYLIKTRGQQVTLSCSPISGHRSVSWYQQTPGQGLQFLFEYFSETQRNKGNFPGRFSGRQFSNSRSEMNVSTLELGDSALYLCASTQTSATDTQYFGPGTRLTVL.

V usage is TRBV18 and J usage is TRBJ2-1; the match to TRBD2 covers 13 bases. CDR1 is KGHSH, CDR2 LQKENI, per germline. The trim removed 4 bases at V and 3 bases at J, leaving 3 bases unmatched. CDR3 length: 16 residues. CDR3: CASSLRTSGGYNEQFF. In nucleotides, the CDR3 is TGTGCCAGCTCACTCCGGACTAGCGGGGGCTACAATGAGCAGTTCTTC.

This sequence joins TRBV7-9 and TRBJ1-6, with D perhaps TRBD1 (6 bases). Germline CDR1 reads SEHNR; CDR2 reads FQNEAQ (reference sequence). Trimming left V 5 bases short and J 0 bases short, with 14 bases between. The CDR3 loop spans 17 amino acids. As DNA, the CDR3 is TGTGCCAGCAGCCCTCGGGACATCTCCTCCTATAATTCACCCCTCCACTTT. Translating it yields CASSPRDISSYNSPLHF.

The chain couples TRBV29-1 to TRBJ1-2, with a weak D call TRBD1 (6 bases). The CDR3 runs 14 residues. Germline-derived CDR1 and CDR2 are SQVTM and ANQGSEA. V lost 1 base and J lost 6, with 15 bases in between. This chain's CDR3 is CSVEGEEGVNGYTF. The CDR3 DNA reads as TGCAGCGTTGAAGGGGAAGAGGGGGTTAATGGCTACACCTTC.

This clone was counted a few times. The chain combines TRBV28 with TRBJ2-2; TRBD2 matches at 14 bases. Germline CDR1 reads MDHEN; CDR2 reads SYDVKM. This CDR3 spans 17 amino acids. With V trimmed by 1 base and J by 6 bases, 4 bases remained unmatched. The CDR3: CASSLSGLAGGAGELFF. The CDR3 DNA is TGTGCCAGCAGTTTATCCGGACTAGCGGGAGGCGCCGGGGAGCTGTTTTTT.

This sequence joins TRBV24-1 and TRBJ2-7, with 9 bases lining up with TRBD2. The V gene's germline CDR1 is KGHDR and CDR2 SFDVKD. This CDR3 comprises 13 residues. V dropped 8 bases and J dropped 3; count of bases not matched to a gene: 4. Written as DNA, the CDR3 is TGTGCCACCAATAGCGGGAGCAGCTACGAGCAGTACTTC. This encodes CATNSGSSYEQYF.

J is TRBJ1-1 and V is TRBV19; D is ambiguous. This CDR3 is built from 13 residues. The V end was cut by 1 base, the J end by 1 base, with 4 bases between. From germline, CDR1 is LNHDA and CDR2 SQIVND (reference sequence). Here the CDR3 DNA reads TGTGCCAGTAGTATAGGTCAGAACACTGAAGCTTTCTTT. Its protein product is CASSIGQNTEAFF.

The chain is built from TRBV28 and TRBJ2-1; a weak D match, TRBD1 (6 bases). This CDR3 is 13 amino acids long. The germline gives CDR1 MDHEN, CDR2 SYDVKM. V was trimmed by 8 bases and J by 4 bases, leaving 12 bases between them. The CDR3 DNA sequence: TGTGCCAGCGGTCGGGACACTTACAATGAGCAGTTCTTC. It yields the protein CASGRDTYNEQFF. Supplemented by reference TRBV28 and TRBJ2-1, the full variable domain reads DVKVTQSSRYLVKRTGEKVFLECVQDMDHENMFWYRQDPGLGLRLIYFSYDVKMKEKGDIPEGYSVSREKKERFSLILESASTNQTSMYLCASGRDTYNEQFFGPGTRLTVL.

The rearrangement uses TRBV6-4 and TRBJ2-3, with D maybe TRBD2 (6 bases). The CDR3 length is 13 residues. CDR1 is MRHNA, CDR2 SNTAGT, per germline. Between the trimmed V and J ends, which lost 6 bases and 8 bases, there was a span of 15 bases. The CDR3 DNA is TGTGCCAGCAGCGACGGAGCGGGCGGTACGCAGTATTTT. Translating it yields CASSDGAGGTQYF.

The chain combines TRBV3-1 (or the pseudogene TRBV3-2) with TRBJ1-1, with D possibly matching TRBD1 (6 bases). V was trimmed by 4 bases and J by 5 bases, leaving 11 bases between them. CDR3 length equals 13 residues. Per germline, CDR1 LGHDT and CDR2 YNNKEL (reference sequence). In nucleotides, the CDR3 is TGTGCCAGCAGCCGCACACAGGGAACTGAAGCTTTCTTT. Residues: CASSRTQGTEAFF.

In its sample, this clone was seen once. The chain couples TRBV7-2 to TRBJ2-5, with D perhaps matching TRBD2 (7 bases). CDR1 is SGHTA, CDR2 FQGNSA, per germline. Trimming removed 4 bases from V and 5 bases from J, with 17 bases in between. This CDR3 is built from 15 residues. The CDR3 is CASSSGGPLRETQYF. CDR3 nucleotide sequence: TGTGCCAGCAGCTCCGGGGGGCCCCTCCGGGAGACCCAGTACTTC.

The chain carries TRBV27 and TRBJ1-2, with D perhaps TRBD1 (6 bases). The germline V gene encodes CDR1 MNHEY and CDR2 SMNVEV (reference sequence). Trimming stripped 1 base from V and 8 bases from J, with 20 bases between. The length of the CDR3 is 16 residues. The CDR3 sequence is CASSLLGVQGSGGYTF. The CDR3 nucleotides read TGTGCCAGCAGTTTATTAGGGGTCCAGGGGTCGGGAGGCTACACCTTC.

This clone has just a few counts. The rearrangement links TRBV6-6 to TRBJ2-7, with TRBD2 identical over 7 bases. In germline, CDR1 is MNHNY, CDR2 SVGAGI (reference sequence). V shed 3 bases, J shed 0 bases, and the junction held 5 bases outside the gene matches. There are 15 residues in the CDR3. The chain's CDR3 is CASSYSLADSYEQYF. The CDR3 DNA is TGTGCCAGCAGTTATAGCCTAGCGGACTCCTACGAGCAGTACTTC.